Each of the 17 T cell receptor beta chains below was sequenced from the same sample in a study of OX40 agonist ivuxolimab in advanced cancers. Only in-frame clones appear in the TCRdb table, and some are missing; sequencing was by immunoSEQ multiplex PCR. The data contain about 94,000 clones, more than 75% of them singletons. The sample in question was CD4+ or CD8+ T cells sorted from blood, obtained in a trial of the OX40 agonist ivuxolimab. The receptor source for this set is an adult with an advanced solid tumor such as melanoma, head and neck, liver or kidney cancer.

The J gene is TRBJ2-3, the V gene TRBV7-8; weak D call: TRBD1 (6 bases). The germline V gene encodes CDR1 SGHVS and CDR2 FQNEAQ. V was cut by 2 bases and J by 2 bases, with 11 bases left in between. The CDR3 loop spans 15 amino acids. CDR3: CASSLNSGVTDTQYF. DNA of the CDR3: TGTGCCAGCAGCTTAAACTCAGGGGTCACAGATACGCAGTATTTT.

The chain joins TRBV7-2 to TRBJ1-2, with D uncertain. CDR1 is SGHTA, CDR2 FQGNSA, per germline. V was shortened by 3 bases and J by 0 bases, with 11 bases between the two germline ends. The CDR3 sequence is 15 residues long. CDR3 nucleotides: TGTGCCAGCAGCTTCGGACGGTTCTCTAACTATGGCTACACCTTC. It encodes CASSFGRFSNYGYTF.

The chain combines TRBV7-8 with TRBJ2-5; TRBD1 aligns across 8 bases. The CDR3 runs 16 residues. Germline CDR1 and CDR2: SGHVS and FQNEAQ. V lost 1 base, J lost 5 bases, and 9 bases stayed unmatched. For the CDR3, the DNA is TGTGCCAGCAGCTTAGTTGCAGGGGGCTTCGGGGAGACCCAGTACTTC. It is translated as CASSLVAGGFGETQYF.

The J gene is TRBJ2-3, the V gene TRBV6-1, with D possibly being TRBD2 (6 bases). V lost 2 bases and J 1 base, leaving 10 bases between the germline ends. Germline loops: CDR1 MNHNS, CDR2 SASEGT. This CDR3 has 15 residues. CDR3 sequence reads: CASSERKRGTDTQYF. Written as DNA, the CDR3 is TGTGCCAGCAGTGAAAGGAAGCGGGGCACAGATACGCAGTATTTT.

The chain couples TRBV15 to TRBJ1-1; unclear D gene. CDR1 is LNHNV, CDR2 YYDKDF, per germline (reference sequence). This CDR3 has 16 amino acids. Trimming stripped 0 bases from V and 2 bases from J, with 13 bases between. CDR3: CATSRDGQVVNTEAFF. In nucleotides, the CDR3 is TGTGCCACCAGCAGAGATGGGCAGGTTGTAAACACTGAAGCTTTCTTT.

V usage is TRBV6-5 and J usage is TRBJ2-7; tentatively, D is TRBD1 or TRBD2 (6 bases each). The ends were cut back, 0 bases at V and 1 base at J, with 13 bases in the middle. Germline CDR1 reads MNHEY; CDR2 reads SVGAGI. The CDR3 length is 16 residues. CDR3 amino acids: CASSYSTGGESYEQYF. CDR3 in DNA: TGTGCCAGCAGTTACTCGACCGGGGGCGAGTCCTACGAGCAGTACTTC.

The V call is TRBV9, the J call TRBJ1-2, with D possibly being TRBD1 (6 bases). The CDR3 runs 19 residues. V dropped 0 bases and J dropped 4 bases, with 25 bases sitting between them. Germline CDR1 SGDLS, CDR2 YYNGEE. CDR3 in amino acids: CASSVAFPGAIQGPYGYTF. As DNA, the CDR3 is TGTGCCAGCAGCGTAGCGTTCCCCGGGGCTATCCAGGGGCCCTATGGCTACACCTTC.

This rearrangement joins TRBV7-3 to TRBJ1-6; a weak D match, TRBD1 (5 bases). This CDR3 has 14 residues. The germline V and J ends were trimmed by 3 bases and 6 bases, with 9 bases remaining between them. Germline V gene data show CDR1 as SGHTA and CDR2 as FQGTGA. The CDR3: CASSFDSSNSPLHF. The CDR3, as DNA: TGTGCCAGCAGCTTCGACAGTAGTAATTCACCCCTCCACTTT.

The gene calls are TRBV18 and TRBJ1-3; D is uncertain. Looked up from germline, CDR1 is KGHSH and CDR2 is LQKENI. This CDR3 comprises 11 residues. Trimming took off 10 bases at V and 8 bases at J, with 12 bases between the two ends. CDR3 DNA: TGTGCCACCCTCGGTGGGGACACCATATATTTT. Its translation is CATLGGDTIYF.

This clone was detected once. This chain connects TRBV10-3 to TRBJ1-1, with TRBD1 as a possible D gene (5 bases). The CDR3 has 15 residues. The ends were cut back, 3 bases at V and 0 bases at J, with 11 bases in the middle. Germline CDR1 ENHRY, CDR2 SYGVKD. The CDR3 coding sequence is TGTGCCATCAGTGAACCAGGGAAAATGAACACTGAAGCTTTCTTT. This sequence encodes CAISEPGKMNTEAFF.

V and J are TRBV5-8 and TRBJ1-5, with D unclear. Trimming took off 4 bases at V and 1 base at J, with 12 bases between the two ends. This CDR3 has 15 amino acids. The germline gives CDR1 SGHTS, CDR2 YDEGEE. CDR3: CASSPPQSSNQPQHF. The CDR3 DNA sequence: TGTGCCAGCAGCCCTCCCCAGAGCAGCAATCAGCCCCAGCATTTT.

The chain has TRBV7-8 and TRBJ2-5, with a possible D match to TRBD1 (7 bases). The V end was cut by 5 bases, the J end by 3 bases, with 16 bases between. Germline-derived CDR1 and CDR2 are SGHVS and FQNEAQ. The CDR3 length is 15 residues. The CDR3 sequence: CASSARQGLEETQYF. The DNA of the CDR3 is TGTGCCAGCAGCGCCCGACAGGGACTTGAAGAGACCCAGTACTTC.

Only a few counts were recorded for this clone. The chain carries TRBV30 and TRBJ1-6; weak D call: TRBD1 (6 bases). Germline CDR1 is GTSNPN and CDR2 is SVGIG (reference sequence). This CDR3 region has 14 residues. Trimming left V 0 bases short and J 12 bases short, with 15 bases between. CDR3 nucleotides: TGTGCCTGGAGTGTCGGGACATCTGTCGGACCCCTCCACTTT. Translation: CAWSVGTSVGPLHF. Filled out from reference TRBV30 and TRBJ1-6, the complete variable domain reads SQTIHQWPATLVQPVGSPLSLECTVEGTSNPNLYWYRQAAGRGLQLLFYSVGIGQISSEVPQNLSASRPQDRQFILSSKKLLLSDSGFYLCAWSVGTSVGPLHFGNGTRLTVT.

This clone was seen a handful of times. This rearrangement joins TRBV20-1 to TRBJ2-7, with a tentative D call TRBD2 (6 bases). This CDR3 comprises 10 residues. In germline, CDR1 is DFQATT, CDR2 SNEGSKA (reference sequence). V was shortened by 6 bases and J by 9 bases, with 12 bases between the two germline ends. The CDR3 DNA sequence: TGCAGTGCGCACCACGGGGGGCAGTACTTC. Translated, it gives CSAHHGGQYF.

V is TRBV6-6 and J is TRBJ1-6; 7 bases match TRBD1. Germline CDR1 and CDR2: MNHNY and SVGAGI (reference sequence). CDR3 size: 14 residues. V lost 6 bases and J lost 8; bases outside the gene matches: 7. CDR3 in DNA: TGTGCCAGCAGCGCCGGGACAGTCCATTCACCCCTCCACTTT. Its translation: CASSAGTVHSPLHF.

The gene calls are TRBV28 and TRBJ1-2; D is unresolved. CDR3 length equals 14 residues. The germline gives CDR1 MDHEN, CDR2 SYDVKM. The V end lost 2 bases, the J end lost 8 bases, and 15 bases lay between the germline ends. CDR3 DNA sequence: TGTGCCAGCAGTTTAGGCGGAGGACTGAGGGGCTACACCTTC. It translates to CASSLGGGLRGYTF.

The V call is TRBV7-9, the J call TRBJ2-1; tentatively, D is TRBD2 (6 bases). The CDR3 is 16 residues long. The V end lost 1 base, the J end lost 0 bases, and 10 bases lay between the germline ends. Germline assignment: CDR1 SEHNR and CDR2 FQNEAQ (reference sequence). The DNA of the CDR3 is TGTGCCAGCAGCTTAGTGGGGGACTTCTCCTACAATGAGCAGTTCTTC. Translated: CASSLVGDFSYNEQFF.